The 20 T cell receptor beta chains below were found in one sample sequenced in a study of cytomegalovirus exposure and HLA in healthy donors (dated by TCRdb to about 2017). Library preparation was by the immunoSEQ multiplex PCR assay. A mixture of 60 forward primers for TCR Vbeta segments and 13 reverse primers for TCR Jbeta segments was used in the multiplex PCR. In its TCRdb copy, this immuneACCESS table keeps in-frame sequences only and misses some clones. Where compared with another copy, unresolved V genes explain less than half of these, and the others have no known cause. The sample yields 150,000 to 200,000 clones; 65% to 85% were counted once. The ten largest clones represent around 2.8% of the sample. Sequencing input: PBMCs. Every receptor here comes from a woman aged 40 to 50 in good health and CMV-seropositive.

The CDR3 coding sequence is TGTGCCAGCAGTGCGAACCGGGAGTTTAATGAAAAACTGTTTTTT. Encoded protein: CASSANREFNEKLFF. This rearrangement joins TRBV6-6 to TRBJ1-4; D is undetermined. V gave up 5 bases and J gave up 4 bases, with 14 bases separating them. The CDR3 loop spans 15 amino acids. Germline CDR1 reads MNHNY; CDR2 reads SVGAGI (reference sequence).

The V gene is TRBV6-5, the J gene TRBJ1-1; 9 bases align to TRBD1. V lost 4 bases, J lost 6 bases, and 3 bases stayed unmatched. The CDR3 sequence is 13 residues long. From germline, CDR1 is MNHEY and CDR2 SVGAGI. CDR3 DNA sequence: TGTGCCAGCAGTTCGGGACAGGGCTCTGAAGCTTTCTTT. Translating gives CASSSGQGSEAFF.

This sequence joins TRBV10-2 and TRBJ2-2; a weak D match, TRBD2 (6 bases). V was cut by 3 bases and J by 7 bases, with 18 bases left in between. The CDR3 extends over 16 amino acids. The germline V gene encodes CDR1 WSHSY and CDR2 SAAADI. Here the CDR3 reads CASSDPQGLSGGELFF. The CDR3 DNA sequence: TGCGCCAGCAGTGACCCACAAGGACTTAGCGGCGGGGAGCTGTTTTTT.

V is TRBV18 and J is TRBJ1-5; a possible D gene is TRBD1 (5 bases). CDR1 KGHSH and CDR2 LQKENI come from the germline V gene. Trimming shortened V by 4 bases and J by 6 bases, and 16 bases separated the two germline ends. The CDR3 runs 15 residues. The CDR3 bases are TGTGCCAGCTCACGGACGGGGGATCGGATTCAGCCCCAGCATTTT. This sequence encodes CASSRTGDRIQPQHF.

This clone showed up just a few times. The chain carries TRBV4-1 and TRBJ1-1, with D unresolved. Germline CDR1 is MGHRA and CDR2 is YSYEKL. The CDR3 extends over 14 amino acids. Trimming removed 4 bases from V and 1 base from J, with 10 bases in between. The CDR3 spells CASSPLGENTEAFF. In nucleotides, the CDR3 is TGCGCCAGCAGCCCCCTCGGGGAGAACACTGAAGCTTTCTTT.

The V gene is TRBV5-4, the J gene TRBJ1-1, with D possibly matching TRBD1 (6 bases). Germline-derived CDR1 and CDR2 are SGHNT and YYREEE (reference sequence). Deletions cut 4 bases from V and 3 bases from J, with 16 bases between. This CDR3 has 15 residues. The CDR3, as DNA: TGTGCCAGCAGCCCTGGGACACCTGGAGACACTGAAGCTTTCTTT. Encoded protein: CASSPGTPGDTEAFF.

In its sample, this clone is medium-sized. CDR3 amino acids: CASGHEQENTEAFF. In DNA, the CDR3 is TGTGCCAGTGGCCACGAGCAGGAGAACACTGAAGCTTTCTTT. This chain uses TRBV19 with TRBJ1-1, with D unclear. CDR3 size: 14 residues. V was clipped by 8 bases and J by 1 base, with 14 bases between them. Looked up from germline, CDR1 is LNHDA and CDR2 is SQIVND (reference sequence).

J is TRBJ2-5 and V is TRBV11-3; a possible D gene is TRBD1 (6 bases). Trimming pared 5 bases from V and 4 bases from J, leaving 14 bases between. CDR3 size: 14 residues. Germline CDR1 reads SGHNT; CDR2 reads YENEEA. DNA for the CDR3: TGTGCCAGCAGCCCCCGGCCAGGGGCAGAGACCCAGTACTTC. Residues: CASSPRPGAETQYF.

The V call is TRBV28, the J call TRBJ2-7; 11 bases are shared with TRBD2. V lost 6 bases, J lost 3 bases, and 1 base stayed unmatched. There are 13 residues in the CDR3. Germline V gene lookup returns CDR1 MDHEN and CDR2 SYDVKM. In nucleotides, the CDR3 is TGTGCCAGCAGGACTAGCGGGGTCTACGAGCAGTACTTC. Its translation: CASRTSGVYEQYF.

This chain joins TRBV6-1 and TRBJ1-4; 9 nucleotides agree with TRBD1. The CDR3 runs 16 residues. V lost 2 bases and J lost 7; bases outside the gene matches: 8. Germline V gene data show CDR1 as MNHNS and CDR2 as SASEGT. In DNA, the CDR3 is TGTGCCAGCAGTGAAACCGGGACAGGGCGGGGTGAAAAACTGTTTTTT. This sequence encodes CASSETGTGRGEKLFF.

The V and J genes are TRBV12-5 and TRBJ1-4, with 8 nucleotides matching TRBD1. The CDR3 is 14 residues long. Germline V gene sequence: CDR1 LGHNT, CDR2 FRNRAP. V shed 6 bases, J shed 4 bases, and the junction held 4 bases outside the gene matches. Written as DNA, the CDR3 is TGTGCTAGTGGGAGGACAGGGAGTAATGAAAAACTGTTTTTT. It codes for CASGRTGSNEKLFF. Full variable domain (remainder filled in from reference TRBV12-5 and TRBJ1-4): DARVTQTPRHKVTEMGQEVTMRCQPILGHNTVFWYRQTMMQGLELLAYFRNRAPLDDSGMPKDRFSAEMPDATLATLKIQPSEPRDSAVYFCASGRTGSNEKLFFGSGTQLSVL.

The chain carries TRBV12-2 and TRBJ2-7; the table assigns TRBD2, which was not confirmed against the DNA. TRBV12-2 is a recognized pseudogene. The CDR3 has 24 residues. CDR3 in DNA: TGTGCAAGTCGCTTAGCGCTGGTATTTCCCCATTCCCCGGGTCTCCCCGCACACCAAAACGAGCAGTACTTC. Its protein product is CASRLALVFPHSPGLPAHQNEQYF.

This chain links TRBV4-1 with TRBJ2-7, with TRBD1 as a possible D gene (5 bases). The ends were cut back, 1 base at V and 6 bases at J, with 16 bases in the middle. The germline CDR1 and CDR2 sequences are MGHRA and YSYEKL. The CDR3 runs 15 residues. CDR3 in amino acids: CASSQAQPDTPEQYF. CDR3 bases: TGCGCCAGCAGCCAAGCACAGCCGGACACACCCGAGCAGTACTTC.

The chain joins TRBV21-1 to TRBJ2-2; the table assigns TRBD2, which was not confirmed against the DNA. TRBV21-1 represents a pseudogene. CDR3 length equals 19 residues. CDR3 loop: CASSKGELAGEDSTGELFF. Written as DNA, the CDR3 is TGTGCCAGCAGCAAAGGGGAACTAGCGGGAGAGGATAGCACCGGGGAGCTGTTTTTT.

The chain combines TRBV5-6 with TRBJ1-5; 7 bases map to TRBD1. Germline CDR1 SGHDT, CDR2 YYEEEE. The CDR3 totals 16 residues. The V gene end was trimmed by 3 bases and the J gene end by 1 base; junction bases not matched to a gene: 7. The CDR3 region has the DNA TGTGCCAGCAGCTCAAAGACAGGGTTGAGCAATCAGCCCCAGCATTTT. Translating gives CASSSKTGLSNQPQHF. The full variable domain, completed using reference TRBV5-6 and TRBJ1-5, is DAGVTQSPTHLIKTRGQQVTLRCSPKSGHDTVSWYQQALGQGPQFIFQYYEEEERQRGNFPDRFSGHQFPNYSSELNVNALLLGDSALYLCASSSKTGLSNQPQHFGDGTRLSIL.

This clone was seen once. The V call is TRBV6-5, the J call TRBJ2-1; 10 positions agree with TRBD2. From germline, CDR1 is MNHEY and CDR2 SVGAGI. The CDR3 covers 15 residues. J gave up 10 bases and V 2 bases, and 8 bases lay outside the gene matches. The CDR3 region is CASSYGLAGEGEQFF. The CDR3 region has the DNA TGTGCCAGCAGTTACGGGCTAGCGGGAGAAGGCGAGCAGTTCTTC.

A remark on this clone: A read error is likely, as this CDR3 ends without the conserved phenylalanine or tryptophan. The rearrangement joins TRBV19 to TRBJ2-2, with a weak D call TRBD1 (7 bases). The CDR3 is made up of 15 amino acids. In germline, CDR1 is LNHDA, CDR2 SQIVND (reference sequence). V was shortened by 8 bases and J by 7 bases, with 20 bases between the two germline ends. In DNA form, the CDR3 reads TGTGCCAGTGGCGGGACAGCTTATCATAACGGGGAGCTGTTTTCT. Its protein product is CASGGTAYHNGELFS.

This sequence joins TRBV6-5 and TRBJ1-2; 7 bases align to TRBD1. The length of the CDR3 is 15 residues. V lost 7 bases to trimming and J lost 4 bases; unmatched junction nucleotides: 12. CDR1 is MNHEY, CDR2 SVGAGI, per germline. CDR3 nucleotide sequence: TGTGCCAGCACCCCCGACAGGGCAAAAGTCTATGGCTACACCTTC. Protein: CASTPDRAKVYGYTF.

The chain has TRBV5-1 and TRBJ2-5; tentative D call: TRBD2 (6 bases). The CDR3 extends over 15 amino acids. Germline CDR1 is SGHRS and CDR2 is YFSETQ. The germline V and J ends were trimmed by 0 bases and 8 bases, with 17 bases remaining between them. The CDR3, as DNA: TGCGCCAGCAGCTTGGCCGGTAGTAGCGGTGGAACCCAGTACTTC. Its protein product is CASSLAGSSGGTQYF.

The chain joins TRBV5-1 to TRBJ1-2; 9 bases are shared with TRBD1. The CDR3 covers 19 residues. The trim removed 2 bases at V and 3 bases at J, leaving 17 bases unmatched. Germline assignment: CDR1 SGHRS and CDR2 YFSETQ. CDR3 loop: CASSLRTGAIQGRDYGYTF. In DNA, the CDR3 is TGCGCCAGCAGCTTAAGGACAGGGGCAATACAGGGACGCGACTATGGCTACACCTTC.